This TCR beta chain derives from a study of low-dose radiotherapy and immunotherapy resistance in tumors. Trimming removed 5 bases at V and 5 bases at J, with 15 bases between. Germline CDR1 and CDR2: MRHNA and SNTAGT. The CDR3 length is 15 residues. The sample holds many counts of this clonotype. TRAV and TRBV primers primed cDNA for both TCRalpha and TCRbeta. TCRs were amplified for 15 to 25 PCR cycles with a constant-region primer and V-primer adapter. TCRdb passed the reads through MiXCR, listing each CDR3 protein once. Counted here are tens of thousands of distinct CDR3 sequences, about 18% occurring once; the ten biggest clones make up less than 3%. Specified time point: before trial treatment.

The J gene is TRBJ1-4, the V gene TRBV6-4; D perhaps matches TRBD1 (6 bases). The sequence was collected from a male donor with prostate cancer. The material sequenced was PBMCs, taken before treatment. CDR3 amino acids: CASSRQAEPNEKLFF. CDR3 bases: TGTGCCAGCAGTCGACAGGCGGAGCCCAATGAAAAACTGTTTTTT.